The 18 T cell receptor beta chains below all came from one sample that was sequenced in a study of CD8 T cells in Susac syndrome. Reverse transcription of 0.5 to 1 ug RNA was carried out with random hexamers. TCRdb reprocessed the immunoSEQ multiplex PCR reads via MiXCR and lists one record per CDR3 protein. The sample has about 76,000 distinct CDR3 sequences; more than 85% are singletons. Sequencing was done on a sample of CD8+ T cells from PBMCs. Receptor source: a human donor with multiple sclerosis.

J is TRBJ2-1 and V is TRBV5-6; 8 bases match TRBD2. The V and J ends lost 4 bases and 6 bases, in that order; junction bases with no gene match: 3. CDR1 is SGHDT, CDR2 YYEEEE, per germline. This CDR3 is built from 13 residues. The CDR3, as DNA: TGTGCCAGCAGCCCGGGGGGGGCCAATGAGCAGTTCTTC. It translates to CASSPGGANEQFF.

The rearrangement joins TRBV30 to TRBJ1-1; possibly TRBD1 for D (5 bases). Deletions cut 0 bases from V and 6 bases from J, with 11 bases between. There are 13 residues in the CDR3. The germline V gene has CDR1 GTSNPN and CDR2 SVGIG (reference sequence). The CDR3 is CAWSVLGGAEAFF. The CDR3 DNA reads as TGTGCCTGGAGTGTACTTGGGGGGGCTGAAGCTTTCTTT. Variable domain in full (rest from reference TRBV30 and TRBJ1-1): SQTIHQWPATLVQPVGSPLSLECTVEGTSNPNLYWYRQAAGRGLQLLFYSVGIGQISSEVPQNLSASRPQDRQFILSSKKLLLSDSGFYLCAWSVLGGAEAFFGQGTRLTVV.

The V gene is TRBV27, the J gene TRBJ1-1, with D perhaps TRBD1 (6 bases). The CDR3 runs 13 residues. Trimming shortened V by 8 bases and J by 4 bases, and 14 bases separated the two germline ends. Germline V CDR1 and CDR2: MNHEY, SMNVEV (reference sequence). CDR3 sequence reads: CASQGGPGTEAFF. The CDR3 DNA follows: TGTGCCAGCCAAGGGGGGCCGGGCACTGAAGCTTTCTTT.

CDR3 sequence reads: CASMLDGNQPQHF. CDR3 coding DNA: TGTGCCAGCATGCTTGATGGAAATCAGCCCCAGCATTTT. This chain links TRBV2 with TRBJ1-5; D unresolved. Germline-derived CDR1 and CDR2 are SNHLY and FYNNEI. V gave up 7 bases and J gave up 4 bases, with 11 bases separating them. The CDR3 contains 13 residues.

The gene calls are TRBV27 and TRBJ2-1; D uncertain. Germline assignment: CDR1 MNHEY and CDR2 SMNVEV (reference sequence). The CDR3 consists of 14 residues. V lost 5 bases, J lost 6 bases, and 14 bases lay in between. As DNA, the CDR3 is TGTGCCAGCAGTCCCCTCCCTCGGGCCAATGAGCAGTTCTTC. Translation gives CASSPLPRANEQFF.

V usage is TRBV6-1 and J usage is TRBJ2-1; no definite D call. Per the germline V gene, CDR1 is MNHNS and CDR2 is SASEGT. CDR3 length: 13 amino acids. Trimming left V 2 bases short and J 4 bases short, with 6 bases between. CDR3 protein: CASSERSYNEQFF. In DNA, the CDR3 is TGTGCCAGCAGTGAAAGGTCATACAATGAGCAGTTCTTC.

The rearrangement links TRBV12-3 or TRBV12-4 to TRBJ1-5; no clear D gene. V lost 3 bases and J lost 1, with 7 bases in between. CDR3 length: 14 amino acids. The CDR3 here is CASSFKLSNQPQHF. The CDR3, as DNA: TGTGCCAGCAGTTTTAAGTTGAGCAATCAGCCCCAGCATTTT.

CDR3 loop: CASSEATGSNYGYTF. The CDR3 DNA is TGTGCCAGCAGTGAAGCTACAGGGAGTAACTATGGCTACACCTTC. V and J are TRBV2 and TRBJ1-2; D is perhaps TRBD1 (6 bases). Germline V lookup: CDR1 SNHLY, CDR2 FYNNEI. V gave up 0 bases and J gave up 1 base, with 9 bases separating them. The CDR3 loop spans 15 amino acids.

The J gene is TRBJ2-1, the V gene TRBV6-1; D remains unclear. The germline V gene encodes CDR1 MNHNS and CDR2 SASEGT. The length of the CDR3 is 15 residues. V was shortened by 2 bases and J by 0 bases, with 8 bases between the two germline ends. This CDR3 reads CASSESSNSYNEQFF. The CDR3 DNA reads TGTGCCAGCAGTGAAAGCAGCAACTCCTACAATGAGCAGTTCTTC.

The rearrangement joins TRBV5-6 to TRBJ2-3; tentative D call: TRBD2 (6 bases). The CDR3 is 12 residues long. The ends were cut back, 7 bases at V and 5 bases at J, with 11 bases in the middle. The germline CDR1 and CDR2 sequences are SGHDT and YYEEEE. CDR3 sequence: CASRSGGDTQYF. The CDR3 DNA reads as TGTGCCAGCCGATCCGGGGGAGATACGCAGTATTTT. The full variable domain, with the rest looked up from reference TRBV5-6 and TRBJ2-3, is DAGVTQSPTHLIKTRGQQVTLRCSPKSGHDTVSWYQQALGQGPQFIFQYYEEEERQRGNFPDRFSGHQFPNYSSELNVNALLLGDSALYLCASRSGGDTQYFGPGTRLTVL.

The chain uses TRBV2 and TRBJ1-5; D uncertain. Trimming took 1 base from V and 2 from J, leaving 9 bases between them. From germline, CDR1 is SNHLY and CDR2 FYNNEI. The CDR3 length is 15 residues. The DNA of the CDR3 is TGTGCCAGCAGTGAAGTGGCGCAGGGCAATCAGCCCCAGCATTTT. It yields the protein CASSEVAQGNQPQHF.

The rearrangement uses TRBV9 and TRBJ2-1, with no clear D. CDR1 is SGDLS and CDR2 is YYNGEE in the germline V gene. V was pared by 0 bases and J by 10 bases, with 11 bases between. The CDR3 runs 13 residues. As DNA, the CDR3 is TGTGCCAGCAGCGTAGAGAGTCTTGGGGAGCAGTTCTTC. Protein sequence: CASSVESLGEQFF. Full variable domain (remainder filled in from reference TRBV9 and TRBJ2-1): DSGVTQTPKHLITATGQRVTLRCSPRSGDLSVYWYQQSLDQGLQFLIQYYNGEERAKGNILERFSAQQFPDLHSELNLSSLELGDSALYFCASSVESLGEQFFGPGTRLTVL.

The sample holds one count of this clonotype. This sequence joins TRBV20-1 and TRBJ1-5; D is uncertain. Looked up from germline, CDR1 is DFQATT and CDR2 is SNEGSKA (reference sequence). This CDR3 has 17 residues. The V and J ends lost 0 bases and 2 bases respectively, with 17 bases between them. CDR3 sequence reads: CSARDSGMGLGNQPQHF. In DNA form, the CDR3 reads TGCAGTGCTAGAGATAGTGGAATGGGTTTGGGCAATCAGCCCCAGCATTTT.

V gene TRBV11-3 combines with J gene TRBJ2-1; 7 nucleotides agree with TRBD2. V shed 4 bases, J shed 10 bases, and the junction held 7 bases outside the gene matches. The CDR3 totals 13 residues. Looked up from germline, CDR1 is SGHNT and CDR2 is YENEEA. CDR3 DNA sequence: TGTGCCAGCAGCTCCTTCGGGGGGAAGGAGCAGTTCTTC. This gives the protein CASSSFGGKEQFF.

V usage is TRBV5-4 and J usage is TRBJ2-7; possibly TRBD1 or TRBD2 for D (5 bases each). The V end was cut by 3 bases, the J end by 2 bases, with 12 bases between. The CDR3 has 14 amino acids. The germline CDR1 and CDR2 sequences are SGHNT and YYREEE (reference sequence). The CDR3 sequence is CASSSRDRAYEQYF. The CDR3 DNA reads TGTGCCAGCAGCTCCCGGGACCGCGCCTACGAGCAGTACTTC.

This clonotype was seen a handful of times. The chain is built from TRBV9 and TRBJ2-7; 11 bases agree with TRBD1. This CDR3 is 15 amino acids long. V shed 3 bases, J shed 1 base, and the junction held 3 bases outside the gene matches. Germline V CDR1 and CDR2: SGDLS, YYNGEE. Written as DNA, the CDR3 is TGTGCCAGCAGCGCAGGACAGGGGGCTTCCTACGAGCAGTACTTC. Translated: CASSAGQGASYEQYF.

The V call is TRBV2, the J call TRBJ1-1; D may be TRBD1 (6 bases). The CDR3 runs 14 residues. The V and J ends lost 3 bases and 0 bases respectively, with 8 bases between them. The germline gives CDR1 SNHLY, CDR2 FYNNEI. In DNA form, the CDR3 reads TGTGCCAGCAGTGAGGGGGCCCTGAACACTGAAGCTTTCTTT. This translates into CASSEGALNTEAFF.

The CDR3 protein is CASSHRAGTSGYEQYF. CDR3 in DNA: TGTGCCAGCAGCCACCGAGCCGGGACTAGCGGATACGAGCAGTACTTC. The chain joins TRBV11-2 to TRBJ2-7; 11 positions agree with TRBD2. CDR1 and CDR2 from the germline V gene are SGHAT and FQNNGV. J gave up 4 bases and V 5 bases, and 10 bases lay outside the gene matches. This CDR3 is built from 16 residues.